A single sample gave rise to the 26 T cell receptor beta chains below, sequenced in a study of response to subunit inactivated influenza vaccine. MiXCR, applied by TCRdb to the RT-PCR reads, yields one record per CDR3 protein. The repertoire holds some 480,000 distinct CDR3 sequences, with about a tenth as singletons. Sequenced here: PBMCs from blood, sampled 35 to 45 days after vaccination. These receptors were obtained from a man aged 45 to 65 who received an inactivated influenza vaccine.

Only a few counts were recorded for this clonotype. This sequence joins TRBV4-1 and TRBJ2-7; a weak D match, TRBD2 (5 bases). This CDR3 contains 15 residues. The germline CDR1 and CDR2 sequences are MGHRA and YSYEKL. Trimming removed 0 bases from V and 1 base from J, with 10 bases in between. Here the CDR3 reads CASSQEGLSSYEQYF. The CDR3 DNA follows: TGCGCCAGCAGCCAAGAAGGACTCTCATCCTACGAGCAGTACTTC.

There are many counts of this clonotype. This rearrangement joins TRBV5-1 to TRBJ2-1; 10 bases fit TRBD2. Germline CDR1 is SGHRS and CDR2 is YFSETQ. There are 18 residues in the CDR3. V shed 3 bases, J shed 3 bases, and the junction held 12 bases outside the gene matches. The CDR3 loop reads CASSSGLASGGHYNEQFF. The CDR3 bases are TGCGCCAGCAGCTCTGGGCTGGCTAGCGGGGGCCACTACAATGAGCAGTTCTTC.

This clonotype has just a few counts. The CDR3 here is CSAKGLAGPLLYEQYF. CDR3 in DNA: TGCAGTGCTAAGGGACTAGCGGGACCCCTTCTCTACGAGCAGTACTTC. J is TRBJ2-7 and V is TRBV20-1; TRBD2 agrees at 13 bases. V lost 4 bases to trimming and J lost 3 bases; unmatched junction nucleotides: 9. The germline gives CDR1 DFQATT, CDR2 SNEGSKA (reference sequence). CDR3 length: 16 amino acids.

This clonotype showed up many times. The chain employs TRBV29-1 and TRBJ1-3; perhaps TRBD1 as D (6 bases). The CDR3 length is 14 residues. Germline CDR1 is SQVTM and CDR2 is ANQGSEA. The V gene lost 6 bases and the J gene lost 0 bases, with 12 bases spanning the gap. The CDR3 DNA sequence: TGCAGCGTCCGGACAGCTACCTCTGGAAACACCATATATTTT. Translated, it gives CSVRTATSGNTIYF.

This chain connects TRBV7-9 to TRBJ2-2; D remains ambiguous. The germline CDR1 and CDR2 sequences are SEHNR and FQNEAQ (reference sequence). The germline V and J ends were trimmed by 8 bases and 7 bases, with 14 bases remaining between them. This CDR3 has 13 amino acids. Here the CDR3 DNA reads TGTGCCAGCCCCTTTGGTTCTAGCGGGGAGCTGTTTTTT. Translation: CASPFGSSGELFF.

CDR3 coding DNA: TGTGCCACCAGTGATCTGGGTGTTGGGCCCCAGCATTTT. Translation: CATSDLGVGPQHF. The genes are TRBV24-1 and TRBJ1-5; D is unclear. The CDR3 is 13 amino acids. Looked up from germline, CDR1 is KGHDR and CDR2 is SFDVKD. Trimming stripped 3 bases from V and 9 bases from J, with 11 bases between.

This clonotype was counted ten times or more. The chain's CDR3 is CSAHRGVPYNEQFF. The CDR3 bases are TGCAGTGCCCATAGAGGGGTTCCCTACAATGAGCAGTTCTTC. The rearrangement uses TRBV20-1 and TRBJ2-1, with D perhaps given as TRBD1 or TRBD2 (5 bases each). V gave up 6 bases and J gave up 2 bases, with 14 bases separating them. Germline CDR1 is DFQATT and CDR2 is SNEGSKA (reference sequence). The CDR3 extends over 14 amino acids.

This clonotype was seen a few times. The chain joins TRBV4-2 to TRBJ2-2; a weak D match, TRBD1 (5 bases). The CDR3 is 19 amino acids. V was clipped by 5 bases and J by 1 base, with 23 bases between them. Germline CDR1 reads LGHNA; CDR2 reads YNFKEQ. The CDR3: CASSNGRGRATLNTGELFF. The CDR3 DNA reads as TGTGCCAGCAGCAATGGGCGCGGCAGGGCAACTTTGAACACCGGGGAGCTGTTTTTT.

In its sample, this clonotype was seen a few times. The chain carries TRBV11-2 and TRBJ2-1; D gene ambiguous. The V and J ends lost 8 bases and 3 bases respectively, with 8 bases between them. The CDR3 runs to 12 residues. Germline assignment: CDR1 SGHAT and CDR2 FQNNGV. In nucleotides, the CDR3 is TGTGCCAGCTATAGTGGCTACAATGAGCAGTTCTTC. Protein sequence: CASYSGYNEQFF.

The V call is TRBV7-2, the J call TRBJ2-7, with 8 nucleotides matching TRBD1. With V trimmed by 1 base and J by 5 bases, 7 bases remained unmatched. CDR3 length: 15 amino acids. Germline loops: CDR1 SGHTA, CDR2 FQGNSA. The CDR3 protein is CASSLGRQGAHEQYF. The CDR3 DNA is TGTGCCAGCAGCTTAGGGAGGCAGGGGGCCCACGAGCAGTACTTC.

This clonotype was counted many times. J is TRBJ2-3 and V is TRBV4-2, with 7 bases matching TRBD1. V shed 0 bases and J 5 bases; nucleotides not matched to a gene: 11. Germline V CDR1 and CDR2: LGHNA, YNFKEQ. The CDR3 is 17 amino acids. The CDR3 DNA reads TGTGCCAGCAGCCAAGATGGGGCTGGCTCAGGGGGAGATACGCAGTATTTT. It is translated as CASSQDGAGSGGDTQYF.

A note on this clonotype: One junction end does not reproduce the germline sequence, and a read error may be involved. This sequence joins TRBV6-2 or TRBV6-3 and TRBJ2-1; 7 bases agree with TRBD2. CDR3 size: 15 residues. CDR1 is MNHEY, CDR2 SVGEGT, per germline. The DNA for the CDR3 is TGTGCCAGCAGTGACCTCGGGGGGTCCTACGATGAGCAGTTGTTC. Translating gives CASSDLGGSYDEQLF.

The chain has TRBV7-8 and TRBJ1-1; a possible D gene is TRBD1 (5 bases). Trimming cost V 5 bases and J 1 base, with 14 bases left between them. CDR1 is SGHVS, CDR2 FQNEAQ, per germline. The CDR3 has 15 residues. CDR3: CASSAEGARNTEAFF. CDR3 in DNA: TGTGCCAGCAGCGCCGAAGGGGCCCGGAACACTGAAGCTTTCTTT.

This clonotype occurred a few times. For the CDR3, the DNA is TGTGCCAGCAGTGAATACAGGGTGACAGATACGCAGTATTTT. The encoded protein is CASSEYRVTDTQYF. This chain joins TRBV25-1 and TRBJ2-3; D may be TRBD1 (5 bases). The CDR3 length is 14 residues. Deletions cut 0 bases from V and 3 bases from J, with 7 bases between. The germline CDR1 and CDR2 sequences are MGHDK and SYGVNS.

This clonotype was counted a few times. J is TRBJ2-1 and V is TRBV4-3, with unresolved D. V was pared by 0 bases and J by 7 bases, with 10 bases between. There are 14 residues in the CDR3. Germline values: CDR1 LGHNA, CDR2 YSLEER. The CDR3 region has the DNA TGCGCCAGCAGCCAAGAGTCGGTTTCTAATGAGCAGTTCTTC. Translating gives CASSQESVSNEQFF.

This clonotype was observed at least ten times. This chain uses TRBV7-9 with TRBJ1-6; maybe TRBD1 (6 bases). Germline CDR1 reads SEHNR; CDR2 reads FQNEAQ (reference sequence). The V end lost 1 base, the J end lost 9 bases, and 13 bases lay between the germline ends. The CDR3 has 15 amino acids. This CDR3 is CASSLVGADSSPLHF. The CDR3 DNA sequence: TGTGCCAGCAGCTTAGTGGGGGCCGATAGTTCACCCCTCCACTTT.

The rearrangement links TRBV4-2 to TRBJ2-7, with D possibly being TRBD2 (6 bases). This CDR3 comprises 16 residues. The V gene's germline CDR1 is LGHNA and CDR2 YNFKEQ. V was cut by 0 bases and J by 4 bases, with 16 bases left in between. The CDR3 is CASSQDLTRGTYEQYF. In DNA form, the CDR3 reads TGTGCCAGCAGCCAAGATCTGACTAGGGGAACTTACGAGCAGTACTTC.

This clonotype was observed a few times. This chain uses TRBV6-2 or TRBV6-3 with TRBJ2-1; D not resolved. V was shortened by 2 bases and J by 6 bases, with 5 bases between the two germline ends. Germline V gene data show CDR1 as MNHEY and CDR2 as SVGEGT. This CDR3 comprises 12 residues. CDR3 nucleotide sequence: TGTGCCAGCAGTTACCATATCAATGAGCAGTTCTTC. It codes for CASSYHINEQFF.

This sequence joins TRBV12-3 or TRBV12-4 and TRBJ1-5; tentatively, D is TRBD1 (5 bases). The V end lost 3 bases, the J end lost 1 base, and 10 bases lay between the germline ends. This CDR3 has 15 residues. CDR3: CASSFRDGSNQPQHF. CDR3 sequence (DNA): TGTGCCAGCAGTTTCCGGGACGGAAGCAATCAGCCCCAGCATTTT.

V is TRBV7-9 and J is TRBJ1-5; no definite D call. Germline CDR1 is SEHNR and CDR2 is FQNEAQ (reference sequence). Trimming shortened V by 5 bases and J by 5 bases, and 10 bases separated the two germline ends. The CDR3 has 13 residues. CDR3 residues: CASSPQEDQPQHF. CDR3 nucleotide sequence: TGTGCCAGCAGCCCTCAGGAGGATCAGCCCCAGCATTTT.

CDR3 protein: CASSQVGGEYEQYF. The CDR3 bases are TGTGCCAGCAGCCAAGTTGGTGGGGAATACGAGCAGTACTTC. The V and J genes are TRBV4-2 and TRBJ2-7, with D uncertain. The CDR3 is 14 amino acids. The V end was cut by 1 base, the J end by 4 bases, with 11 bases between. Germline V lookup: CDR1 LGHNA, CDR2 YNFKEQ.

This clonotype was recorded many times. This chain connects TRBV29-1 to TRBJ2-3; possible D gene TRBD2, 5 bases. Trimming removed 1 base from V and 0 bases from J, with 8 bases in between. The germline V gene has CDR1 SQVTM and CDR2 ANQGSEA. The CDR3 is made up of 14 amino acids. The CDR3 coding sequence is TGCAGCGTTGAAGTTCAGCGGAGCACAGATACGCAGTATTTT. It is translated as CSVEVQRSTDTQYF.

This clonotype was found many times. V usage is TRBV7-9 and J usage is TRBJ2-7, with D possibly being TRBD2 (5 bases). The CDR3 consists of 13 residues. With 1 base removed from V and 3 bases from J, the gap between germline ends came to 7 bases. Germline CDR1 is SEHNR and CDR2 is FQNEAQ (reference sequence). The CDR3 loop is CASSLGLNYEQYF. The CDR3 DNA sequence: TGTGCCAGCAGCTTAGGACTAAACTACGAGCAGTACTTC. Looking up the rest from reference TRBV7-9 and TRBJ2-7 gives the full variable domain: DTGVSQNPRHKITKRGQNVTFRCDPISEHNRLYWYRQTLGQGPEFLTYFQNEAQLEKSRLLSDRFSAERPKGSFSTLEIQRTEQGDSAMYLCASSLGLNYEQYFGPGTRLTVT.

This clonotype was seen repeatedly, ten times or more. The chain couples TRBV4-3 to TRBJ2-1; 10 bases align to TRBD2. V was clipped by 0 bases and J by 8 bases; unmatched bases: 10. This CDR3 has 17 residues. Germline CDR1 and CDR2: LGHNA and YSLEER. CDR3 residues: CASSQEKTSGTFDEQFF. CDR3 bases: TGCGCCAGCAGCCAAGAAAAAACTAGCGGGACTTTCGATGAGCAGTTCTTC.

This clonotype was detected a few times. The V call is TRBV7-2, the J call TRBJ2-3; D gene ambiguous. The CDR3 extends over 16 amino acids. V was clipped by 3 bases and J by 2 bases, with 15 bases between them. The germline CDR1 and CDR2 sequences are SGHTA and FQGNSA. CDR3 DNA: TGTGCCAGCAGCTTCGCAAACCTCCTATTCACAGATACGCAGTATTTT. It encodes CASSFANLLFTDTQYF.

The chain links TRBV12-3 or TRBV12-4 to TRBJ1-2; 7 bases map to TRBD1. The CDR3 sequence is 14 residues long. Losses at the gene ends were 4 bases for V and 4 bases for J; bases not matched to a gene: 6. The CDR3 DNA follows: TGTGCCAGCAGTTCCCAGGGGGGACTCTATGGCTACACCTTC. Protein: CASSSQGGLYGYTF.